This entry lists 2 T cell receptor beta chains sequenced from one sample in a study of cytomegalovirus exposure and HLA in healthy donors. 13 Jbeta primers and 60 Vbeta primers were used for the PCR. Produced via immunoSEQ multiplex PCR; TCRdb's table is partial and in-frame only. The sample records about 76,000 clones, around 80% being singletons. Sequences were obtained from PBMCs. The origin of the receptors is a male donor in good health and CMV-seropositive.

The chain recombines TRBV27 with TRBJ1-5; 9 nucleotides agree with TRBD1. The V gene's germline CDR1 is MNHEY and CDR2 SMNVEV (reference sequence). The CDR3 has 13 amino acids. V shed 6 bases and J 7 bases; nucleotides not matched to a gene: 4. CDR3 residues: CASRLTGGQPQHF. CDR3 nucleotide sequence: TGTGCCAGCAGGTTAACAGGGGGCCAGCCCCAGCATTTT.

This clone has a handful of counts. The chain employs TRBV4-1 and TRBJ2-5; maybe TRBD2 (5 bases). This CDR3 comprises 15 residues. Germline CDR1 reads MGHRA; CDR2 reads YSYEKL. Trimming took 0 bases from V and 5 from J, leaving 13 bases between them. CDR3 sequence: CASSQDRGLEETQYF. CDR3 nucleotides: TGCGCCAGCAGCCAAGATCGAGGGTTGGAGGAGACCCAGTACTTC.